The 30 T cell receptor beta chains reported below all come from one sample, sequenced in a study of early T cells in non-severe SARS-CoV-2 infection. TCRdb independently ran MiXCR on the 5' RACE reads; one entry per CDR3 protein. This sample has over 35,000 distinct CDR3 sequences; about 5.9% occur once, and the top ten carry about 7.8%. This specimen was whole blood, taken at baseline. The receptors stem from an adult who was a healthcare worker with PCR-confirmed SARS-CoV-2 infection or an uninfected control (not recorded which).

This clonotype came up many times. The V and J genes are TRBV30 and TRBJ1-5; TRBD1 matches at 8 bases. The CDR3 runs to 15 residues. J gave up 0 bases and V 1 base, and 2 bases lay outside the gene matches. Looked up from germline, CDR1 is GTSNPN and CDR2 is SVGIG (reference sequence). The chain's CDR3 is CAWSGGQGSNQPQHF. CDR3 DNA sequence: TGTGCCTGGAGTGGAGGACAGGGTAGCAATCAGCCCCAGCATTTT.

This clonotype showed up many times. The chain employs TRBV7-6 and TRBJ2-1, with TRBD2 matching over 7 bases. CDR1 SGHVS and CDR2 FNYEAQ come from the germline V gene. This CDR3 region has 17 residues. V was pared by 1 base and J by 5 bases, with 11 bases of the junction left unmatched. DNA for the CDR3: TGTGCCAGCAGCTTAGAGTTACGGGCTAGCGGACACAATGAGCAGTTCTTC. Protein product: CASSLELRASGHNEQFF.

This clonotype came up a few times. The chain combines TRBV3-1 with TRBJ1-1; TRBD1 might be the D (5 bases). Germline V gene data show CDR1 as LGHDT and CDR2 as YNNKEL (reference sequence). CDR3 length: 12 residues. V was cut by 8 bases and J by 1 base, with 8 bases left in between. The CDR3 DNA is TGTGCCAGCGGGGCGCCGAACACTGAAGCTTTCTTT. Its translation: CASGAPNTEAFF.

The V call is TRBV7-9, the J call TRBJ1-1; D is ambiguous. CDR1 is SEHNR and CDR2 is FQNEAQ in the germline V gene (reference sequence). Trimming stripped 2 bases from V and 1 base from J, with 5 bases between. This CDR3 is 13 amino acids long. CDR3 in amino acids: CASSLYENTEAFF. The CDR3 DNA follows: TGTGCCAGCAGCTTATACGAGAACACTGAAGCTTTCTTT.

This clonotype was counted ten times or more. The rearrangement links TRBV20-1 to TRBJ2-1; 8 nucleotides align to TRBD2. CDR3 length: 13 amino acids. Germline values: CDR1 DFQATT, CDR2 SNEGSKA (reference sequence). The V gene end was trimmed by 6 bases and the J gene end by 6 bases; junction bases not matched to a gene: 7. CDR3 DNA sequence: TGCAGTGCAACCTCGGGGACTAGCAATGAGCAGTTCTTC. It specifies CSATSGTSNEQFF.

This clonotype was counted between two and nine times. CDR3 sequence: CASSLGGGYLPQHF. DNA for the CDR3: TGTGCCAGCAGTTTGGGTGGGGGGTATCTGCCCCAGCATTTT. The chain couples TRBV12-3 or TRBV12-4 to TRBJ1-5; perhaps TRBD1 as D (5 bases). The V gene lost 3 bases and the J gene lost 9 bases, with 15 bases spanning the gap. There are 14 residues in the CDR3.

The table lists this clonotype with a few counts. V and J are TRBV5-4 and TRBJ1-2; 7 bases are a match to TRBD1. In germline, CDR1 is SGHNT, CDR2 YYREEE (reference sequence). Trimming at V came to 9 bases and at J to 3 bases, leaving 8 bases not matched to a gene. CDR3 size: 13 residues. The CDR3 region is CATSDRVDYGYTF. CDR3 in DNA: TGTGCCACCTCCGACAGGGTGGACTATGGCTACACCTTC.

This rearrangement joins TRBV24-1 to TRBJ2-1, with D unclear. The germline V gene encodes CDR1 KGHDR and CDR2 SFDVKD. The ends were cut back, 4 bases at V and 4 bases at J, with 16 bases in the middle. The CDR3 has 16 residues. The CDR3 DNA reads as TGTGCCACCAGTGACCCTTACCTGGACGAGTACAATGAGCAGTTCTTC. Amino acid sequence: CATSDPYLDEYNEQFF.

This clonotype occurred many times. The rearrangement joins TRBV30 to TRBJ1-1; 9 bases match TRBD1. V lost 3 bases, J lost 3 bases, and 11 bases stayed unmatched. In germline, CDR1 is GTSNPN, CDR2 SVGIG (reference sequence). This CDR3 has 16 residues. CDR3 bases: TGTGCCTGGAGATCCCACCACAGGGGGCAGGACACTGAAGCTTTCTTT. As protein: CAWRSHHRGQDTEAFF.

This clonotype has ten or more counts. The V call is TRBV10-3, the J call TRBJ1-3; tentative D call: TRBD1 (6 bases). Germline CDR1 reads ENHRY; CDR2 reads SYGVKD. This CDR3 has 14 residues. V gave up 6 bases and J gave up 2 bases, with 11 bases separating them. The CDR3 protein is CAIRGGSTGNTIYF. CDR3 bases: TGTGCCATCAGAGGGGGGTCCACTGGAAACACCATATATTTT.

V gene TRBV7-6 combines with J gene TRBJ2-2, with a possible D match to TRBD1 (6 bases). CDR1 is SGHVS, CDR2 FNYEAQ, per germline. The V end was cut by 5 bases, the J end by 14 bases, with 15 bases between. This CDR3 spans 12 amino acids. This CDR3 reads CASSMDRLRLFF. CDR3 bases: TGTGCCAGCAGCATGGACAGACTTCGACTGTTTTTT.

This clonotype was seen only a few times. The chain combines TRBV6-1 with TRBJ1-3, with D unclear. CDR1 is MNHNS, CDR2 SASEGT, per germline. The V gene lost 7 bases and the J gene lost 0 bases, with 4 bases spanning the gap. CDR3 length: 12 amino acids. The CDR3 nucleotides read TGTGCCAGCATCCTCTCTGGAAACACCATATATTTT. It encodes CASILSGNTIYF.

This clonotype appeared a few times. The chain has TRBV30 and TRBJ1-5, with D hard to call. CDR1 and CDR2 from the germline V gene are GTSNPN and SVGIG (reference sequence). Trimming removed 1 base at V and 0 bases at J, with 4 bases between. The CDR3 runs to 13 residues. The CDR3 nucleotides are TGTGCCTGGAGTGGGGGTAGCAATCAGCCCCAGCATTTT. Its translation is CAWSGGSNQPQHF.

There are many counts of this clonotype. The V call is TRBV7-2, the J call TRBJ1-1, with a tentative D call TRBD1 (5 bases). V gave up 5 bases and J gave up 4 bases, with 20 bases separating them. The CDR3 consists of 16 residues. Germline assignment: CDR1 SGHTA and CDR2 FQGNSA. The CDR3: CASSPPRGTVSTEAFF. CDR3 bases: TGTGCCAGCAGCCCACCTAGGGGCACGGTATCCACTGAAGCTTTCTTT.

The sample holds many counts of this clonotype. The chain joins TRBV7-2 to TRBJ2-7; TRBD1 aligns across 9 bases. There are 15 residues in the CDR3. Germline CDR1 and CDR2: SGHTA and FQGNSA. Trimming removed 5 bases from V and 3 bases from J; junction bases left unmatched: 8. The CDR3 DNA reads TGTGCCAGCAGCACTGGGACAGGGTCCGTCTACGAGCAGTACTTC. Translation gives CASSTGTGSVYEQYF.

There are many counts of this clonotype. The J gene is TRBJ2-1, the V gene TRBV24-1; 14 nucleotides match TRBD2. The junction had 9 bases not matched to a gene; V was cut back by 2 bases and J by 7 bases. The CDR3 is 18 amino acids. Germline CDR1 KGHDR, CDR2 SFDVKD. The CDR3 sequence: CATSDSSRLAGGLNEQFF. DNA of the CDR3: TGTGCCACCAGTGATTCATCCAGACTAGCGGGGGGGCTAAATGAGCAGTTCTTC.

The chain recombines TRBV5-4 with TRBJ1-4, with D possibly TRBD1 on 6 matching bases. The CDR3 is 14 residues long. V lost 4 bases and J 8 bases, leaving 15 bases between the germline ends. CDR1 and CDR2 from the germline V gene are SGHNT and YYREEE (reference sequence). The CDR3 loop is CASSTKTGGEKLFF. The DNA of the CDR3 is TGTGCCAGCAGCACGAAGACAGGAGGGGAAAAACTGTTTTTT.

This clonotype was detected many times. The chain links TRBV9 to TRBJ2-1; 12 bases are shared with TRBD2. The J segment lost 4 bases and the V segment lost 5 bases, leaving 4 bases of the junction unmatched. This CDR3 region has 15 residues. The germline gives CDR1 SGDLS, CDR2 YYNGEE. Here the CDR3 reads CASSETSGRYNEQFF. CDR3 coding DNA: TGTGCCAGCAGTGAAACTAGCGGGAGGTACAATGAGCAGTTCTTC.

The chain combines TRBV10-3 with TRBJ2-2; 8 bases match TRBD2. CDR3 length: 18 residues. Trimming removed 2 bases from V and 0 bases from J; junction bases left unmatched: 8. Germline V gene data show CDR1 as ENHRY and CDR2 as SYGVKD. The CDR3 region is CAISETKPGLANTGELFF. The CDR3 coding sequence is TGTGCCATCAGTGAGACAAAACCGGGACTAGCGAACACCGGGGAGCTGTTTTTT.

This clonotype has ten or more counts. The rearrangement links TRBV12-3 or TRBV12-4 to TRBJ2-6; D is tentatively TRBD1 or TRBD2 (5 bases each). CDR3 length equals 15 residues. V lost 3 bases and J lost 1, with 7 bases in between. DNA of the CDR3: TGTGCCAGCAGTTTCGGGACGTCTGGGGCCAACGTCCTGACTTTC. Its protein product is CASSFGTSGANVLTF.

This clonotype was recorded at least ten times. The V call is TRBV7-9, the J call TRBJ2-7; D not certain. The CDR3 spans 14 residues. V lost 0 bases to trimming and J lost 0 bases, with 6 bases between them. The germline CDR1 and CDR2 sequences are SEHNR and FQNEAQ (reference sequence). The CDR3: CASSLAANSYEQYF. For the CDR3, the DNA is TGTGCCAGCAGCTTAGCAGCGAACTCCTACGAGCAGTACTTC.

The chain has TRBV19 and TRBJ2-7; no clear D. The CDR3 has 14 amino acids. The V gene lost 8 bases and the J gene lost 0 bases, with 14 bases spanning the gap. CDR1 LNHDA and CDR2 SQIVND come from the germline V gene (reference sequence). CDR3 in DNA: TGTGCCAGTCAAGCTCGAGAATCCTCCTACGAGCAGTACTTC. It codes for CASQARESSYEQYF.

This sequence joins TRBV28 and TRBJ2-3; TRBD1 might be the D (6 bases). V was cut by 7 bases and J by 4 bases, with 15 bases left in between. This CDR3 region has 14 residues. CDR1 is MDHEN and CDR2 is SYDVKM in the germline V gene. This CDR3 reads CASNPYRAADTQYF. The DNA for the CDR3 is TGTGCCAGCAACCCGTACAGGGCCGCAGATACGCAGTATTTT.

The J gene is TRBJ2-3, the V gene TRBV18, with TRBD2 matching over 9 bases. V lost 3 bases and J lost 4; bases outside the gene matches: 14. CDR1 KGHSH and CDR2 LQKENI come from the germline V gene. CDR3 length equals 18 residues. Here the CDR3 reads CASSPRLRLAGNPDTQYF. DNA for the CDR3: TGTGCCAGCTCACCGCGACTCCGGCTAGCGGGGAATCCAGATACGCAGTATTTT. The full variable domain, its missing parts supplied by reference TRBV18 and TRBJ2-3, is NAGVMQNPRHLVRRRGQEARLRCSPMKGHSHVYWYRQLPEEGLKFMVYLQKENIIDESGMPKERFSAEFPKEGPSILRIQQVVRGDSAAYFCASSPRLRLAGNPDTQYFGPGTRLTVL.

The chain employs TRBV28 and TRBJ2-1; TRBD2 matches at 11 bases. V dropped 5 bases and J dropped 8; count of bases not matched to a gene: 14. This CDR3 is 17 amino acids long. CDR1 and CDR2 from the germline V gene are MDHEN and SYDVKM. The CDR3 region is CASSAPGLAAFRHEQFF. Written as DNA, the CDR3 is TGTGCCAGCAGTGCTCCGGGACTAGCGGCCTTTAGGCATGAGCAGTTCTTC.

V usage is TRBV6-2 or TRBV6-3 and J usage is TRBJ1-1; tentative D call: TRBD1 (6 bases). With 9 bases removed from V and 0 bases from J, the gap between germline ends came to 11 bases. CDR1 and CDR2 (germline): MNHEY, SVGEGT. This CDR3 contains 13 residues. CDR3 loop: CASQTGLNTEAFF. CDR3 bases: TGTGCCAGTCAGACAGGCTTGAACACTGAAGCTTTCTTT.

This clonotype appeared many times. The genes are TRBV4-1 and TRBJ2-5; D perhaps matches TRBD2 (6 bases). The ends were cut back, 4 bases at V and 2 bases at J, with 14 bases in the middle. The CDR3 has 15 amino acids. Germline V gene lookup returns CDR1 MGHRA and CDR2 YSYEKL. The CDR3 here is CASSLIVGGQETQYF. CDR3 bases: TGCGCCAGCAGCCTAATAGTGGGGGGACAAGAGACCCAGTACTTC.

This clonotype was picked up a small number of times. In DNA, the CDR3 is TGTGCCACCAGACCCGACCTCGTGGGTCAGCCCCAGCATTTT. Translated, it gives CATRPDLVGQPQHF. V usage is TRBV10-3 and J usage is TRBJ1-5; D not certain. V dropped 10 bases and J dropped 6 bases, with 19 bases sitting between them. The CDR3 runs 14 residues. Germline V CDR1 and CDR2: ENHRY, SYGVKD.

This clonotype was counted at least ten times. The CDR3 spells CASSPQRNEKLFF. As DNA, the CDR3 is TGTGCCAGCTCACCACAGCGTAATGAAAAACTGTTTTTT. The genes are TRBV18 and TRBJ1-4; D remains unclear. Germline V gene sequence: CDR1 KGHSH, CDR2 LQKENI. V was clipped by 1 base and J by 4 bases, with 4 bases between them. This CDR3 is built from 13 residues.

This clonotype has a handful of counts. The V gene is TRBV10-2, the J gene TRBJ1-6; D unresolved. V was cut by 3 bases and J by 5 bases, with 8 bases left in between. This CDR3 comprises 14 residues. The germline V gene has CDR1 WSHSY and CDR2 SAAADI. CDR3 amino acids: CASSDRIDNSPLHF. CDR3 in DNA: TGCGCCAGCAGTGACAGGATCGATAATTCACCCCTCCACTTT.